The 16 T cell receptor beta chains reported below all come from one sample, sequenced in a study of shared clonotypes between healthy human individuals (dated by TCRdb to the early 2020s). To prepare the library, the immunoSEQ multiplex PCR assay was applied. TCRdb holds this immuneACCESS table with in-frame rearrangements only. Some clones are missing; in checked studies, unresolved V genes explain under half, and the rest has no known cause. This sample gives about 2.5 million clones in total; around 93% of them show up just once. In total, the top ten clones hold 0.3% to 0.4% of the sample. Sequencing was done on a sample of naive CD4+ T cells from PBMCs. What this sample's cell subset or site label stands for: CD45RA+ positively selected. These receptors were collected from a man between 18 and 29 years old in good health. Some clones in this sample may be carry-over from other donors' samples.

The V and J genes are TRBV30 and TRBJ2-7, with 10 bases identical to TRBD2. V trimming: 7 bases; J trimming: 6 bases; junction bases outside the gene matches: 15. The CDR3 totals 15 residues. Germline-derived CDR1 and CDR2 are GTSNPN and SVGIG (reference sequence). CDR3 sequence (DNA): TGTGCCTCTAAGCCCCTAGCGGGAGTTTACAGCGAGCAGTACTTC. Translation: CASKPLAGVYSEQYF. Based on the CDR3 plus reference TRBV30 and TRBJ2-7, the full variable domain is SQTIHQWPATLVQPVGSPLSLECTVEGTSNPNLYWYRQAAGRGLQLLFYSVGIGQISSEVPQNLSASRPQDRQFILSSKKLLLSDSGFYLCASKPLAGVYSEQYFGPGTRLTVT.

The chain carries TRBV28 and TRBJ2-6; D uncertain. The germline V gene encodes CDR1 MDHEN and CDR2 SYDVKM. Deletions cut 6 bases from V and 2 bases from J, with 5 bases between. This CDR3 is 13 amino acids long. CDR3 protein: CASSPAGANVLTF. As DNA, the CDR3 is TGTGCCAGCAGCCCGGCTGGGGCCAACGTCCTGACTTTC. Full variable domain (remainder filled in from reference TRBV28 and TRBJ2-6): DVKVTQSSRYLVKRTGEKVFLECVQDMDHENMFWYRQDPGLGLRLIYFSYDVKMKEKGDIPEGYSVSREKKERFSLILESASTNQTSMYLCASSPAGANVLTFGAGSRLTVL.

The DNA for the CDR3 is TGCGTCTATCTGGAGGGAAAAGGGGAAGCTTTCTTT. It encodes CVYLEGKGEAFF. The rearrangement uses TRBV5-1 and TRBJ1-1; D remains unclear. Per germline, CDR1 SGHRS and CDR2 YFSETQ. The CDR3 runs to 12 residues.

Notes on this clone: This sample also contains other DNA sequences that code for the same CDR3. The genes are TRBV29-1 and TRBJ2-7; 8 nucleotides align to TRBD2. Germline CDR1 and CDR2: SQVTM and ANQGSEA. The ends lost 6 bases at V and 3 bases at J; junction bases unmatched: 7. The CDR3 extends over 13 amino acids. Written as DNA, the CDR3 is TGCAGCGTAAAGGGGCTAGCGGGCTACGAGCAGTACTTC. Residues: CSVKGLAGYEQYF.

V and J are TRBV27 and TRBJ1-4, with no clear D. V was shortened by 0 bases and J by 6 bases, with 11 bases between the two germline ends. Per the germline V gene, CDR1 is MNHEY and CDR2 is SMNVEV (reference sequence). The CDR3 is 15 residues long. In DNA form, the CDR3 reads TGTGCCAGCAGTTTATCGTCTCTAGAGGATGAAAAACTGTTTTTT. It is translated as CASSLSSLEDEKLFF.

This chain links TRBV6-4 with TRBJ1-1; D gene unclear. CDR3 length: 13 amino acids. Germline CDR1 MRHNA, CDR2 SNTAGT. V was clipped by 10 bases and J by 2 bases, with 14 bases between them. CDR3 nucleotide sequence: TGTGCCACTAACCCAGTCCCTAACACTGAAGCTTTCTTT. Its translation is CATNPVPNTEAFF.

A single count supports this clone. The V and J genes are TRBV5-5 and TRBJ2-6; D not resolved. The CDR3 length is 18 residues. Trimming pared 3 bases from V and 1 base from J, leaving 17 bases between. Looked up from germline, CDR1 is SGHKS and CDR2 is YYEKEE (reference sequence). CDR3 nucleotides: TGTGCCAGCAGCTCGGCATTCTCCGTCGGTTCTGGGGCCAACGTCCTGACTTTC. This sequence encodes CASSSAFSVGSGANVLTF.

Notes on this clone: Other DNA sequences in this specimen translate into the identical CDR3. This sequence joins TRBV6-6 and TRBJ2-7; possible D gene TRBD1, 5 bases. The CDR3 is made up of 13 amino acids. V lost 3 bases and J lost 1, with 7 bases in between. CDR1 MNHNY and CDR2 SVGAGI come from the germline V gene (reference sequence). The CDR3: CASSYRGSYEQYF. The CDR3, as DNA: TGTGCCAGCAGTTATAGGGGATCCTACGAGCAGTACTTC.

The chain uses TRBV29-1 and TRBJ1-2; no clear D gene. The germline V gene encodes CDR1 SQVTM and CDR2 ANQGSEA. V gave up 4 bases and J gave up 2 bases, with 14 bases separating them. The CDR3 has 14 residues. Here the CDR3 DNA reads TGCAGCGTTGGCTTTGAAGGACGGAACTATGGCTACACCTTC. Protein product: CSVGFEGRNYGYTF.

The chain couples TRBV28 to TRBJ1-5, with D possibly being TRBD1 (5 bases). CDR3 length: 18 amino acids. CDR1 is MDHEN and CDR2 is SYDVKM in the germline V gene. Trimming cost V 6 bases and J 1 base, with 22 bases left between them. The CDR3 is CASRGSRVKSMSNQPQHF. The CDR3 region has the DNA TGTGCCAGCAGAGGTAGCAGGGTTAAGAGTATGAGCAATCAGCCCCAGCATTTT.

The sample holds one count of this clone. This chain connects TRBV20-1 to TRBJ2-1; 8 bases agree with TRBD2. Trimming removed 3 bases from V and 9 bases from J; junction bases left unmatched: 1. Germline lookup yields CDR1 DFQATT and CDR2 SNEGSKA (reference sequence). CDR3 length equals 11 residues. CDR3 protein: CSASGRGEQFF. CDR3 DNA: TGCAGTGCTAGCGGGAGGGGTGAGCAGTTCTTC.

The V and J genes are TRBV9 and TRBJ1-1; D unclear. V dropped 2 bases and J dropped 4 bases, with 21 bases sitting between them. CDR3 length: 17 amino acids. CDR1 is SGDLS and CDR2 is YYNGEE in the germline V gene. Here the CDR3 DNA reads TGTGCCAGCAGCGTCGACCCCTCCAGACCCTCCACCACTGAAGCTTTCTTT. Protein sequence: CASSVDPSRPSTTEAFF.

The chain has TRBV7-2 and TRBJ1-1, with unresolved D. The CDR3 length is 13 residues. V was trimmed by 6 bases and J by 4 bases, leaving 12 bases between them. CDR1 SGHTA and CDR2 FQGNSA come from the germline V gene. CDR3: CASSQIRSTEAFF. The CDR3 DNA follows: TGTGCCAGCAGTCAAATACGGAGCACTGAAGCTTTCTTT.

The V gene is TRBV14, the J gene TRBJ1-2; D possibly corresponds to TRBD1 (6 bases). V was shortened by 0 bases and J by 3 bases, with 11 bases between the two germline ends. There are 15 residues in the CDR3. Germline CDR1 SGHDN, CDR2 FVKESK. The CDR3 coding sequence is TGTGCCAGCAGCCAAGAACAGGGACTATACTATGGCTACACCTTC. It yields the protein CASSQEQGLYYGYTF.

CDR3 residues: CASSPGSLGNQPQHF. The CDR3 DNA follows: TGCGCCAGCAGCCCTGGGTCTTTAGGGAATCAGCCCCAGCATTTT. The chain employs TRBV5-1 and TRBJ1-5; the D is unclear. Germline CDR1 SGHRS, CDR2 YFSETQ. This CDR3 spans 15 amino acids. The V end lost 4 bases, the J end lost 4 bases, and 15 bases lay between the germline ends.

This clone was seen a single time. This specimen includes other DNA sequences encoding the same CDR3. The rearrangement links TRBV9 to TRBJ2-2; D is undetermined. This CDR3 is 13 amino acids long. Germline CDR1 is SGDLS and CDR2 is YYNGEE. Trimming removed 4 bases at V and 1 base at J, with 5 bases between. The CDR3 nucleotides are TGTGCCAGCAGCTCTTTGAACACCGGGGAGCTGTTTTTT. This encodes CASSSLNTGELFF.